This T cell receptor beta chain was sequenced in a study of cytomegalovirus exposure and HLA in healthy donors. Overall study results and limits: Apparent HLA restriction characterized most CMV-associated TCR beta chains in a later analysis.

PCR was performed using 60 Vbeta and 13 Jbeta primers. Using immunoSEQ multiplex PCR, the repertoire was profiled, and TCRdb retains in-frame clones only, with some absent. This table has about 130,000 clones, 80% appearing once. The CDR3 has 14 residues. J gave up 8 bases and V 5 bases, and 8 bases lay outside the gene matches. The V gene's germline CDR1 is SGHTA and CDR2 FQGNSA. About this clone itself: Its antigen is unidentified.

The chain recombines TRBV7-2 with TRBJ2-1; 8 bases fit TRBD1. The receptor was derived from a man aged 25 to 40 in good health and CMV-seronegative. The sample was PBMCs. In DNA, the CDR3 is TGTGCCAGCAGCCACTCCAACAGGGGGGATGAGCAGTTCTTC. This codes for CASSHSNRGDEQFF.